Listed below are T cell receptor beta chains from one sample, sequenced in a study of OX40 agonist ivuxolimab in advanced cancers. TCRdb's table, derived via immunoSEQ multiplex PCR, lists solely in-frame clones and lacks some. The table includes about 70,000 clones, 88% detected once. The sample in question was CD4+ or CD8+ T cells sorted from blood, obtained in a trial of the OX40 agonist ivuxolimab. These receptors all come from an adult with an advanced solid tumor such as melanoma, head and neck, liver or kidney cancer. The CDR3 runs from the conserved cysteine through the conserved F or W. The order of the fields is D gene, J gene, clone size, V gene, CDR3 protein, CDR3 DNA. A D gene is named only where the DNA matches it firmly. Not every row has a clone size; where given, it reads once, few, many or a size class.

d_call: NA; j_call: TRBJ2-1; clone_size: NA; v_call: TRBV5-1; cdr3_aa: CASSLVASLDEQFF; cdr3_nt: TGCGCCAGCAGCTTGGTGGCTAGCTTGGATGAGCAGTTCTTC
d_call: TRBD2; j_call: TRBJ2-5; clone_size: NA; v_call: TRBV2; cdr3_aa: CASRPLTLAGTQETQYF; cdr3_nt: TGTGCCAGCAGGCCCTTGACACTAGCGGGGACCCAAGAGACCCAGTACTTC
d_call: NA; j_call: TRBJ2-7; clone_size: NA; v_call: TRBV14; cdr3_aa: CASSQFDGSYEQYF; cdr3_nt: TGTGCCAGCAGCCAATTTGACGGCTCCTACGAGCAGTACTTC
d_call: TRBD2; j_call: TRBJ2-3; clone_size: NA; v_call: TRBV5-1; cdr3_aa: CASSPGLEGTDTQYF; cdr3_nt: TGCGCCAGCAGCCCCGGACTAGAAGGCACAGATACGCAGTATTTT
d_call: TRBD1; j_call: TRBJ1-4; clone_size: NA; v_call: TRBV29-1; cdr3_aa: CSVEGTGRGKLFF; cdr3_nt: TGCAGCGTTGAAGGGACAGGGCGAGGAAAACTGTTTTTT
d_call: NA; j_call: TRBJ1-2; clone_size: NA; v_call: TRBV19; cdr3_aa: CASSPEGDYGYTF; cdr3_nt: TGTGCCAGTAGTCCTGAGGGGGACTATGGCTACACCTTC
d_call: NA; j_call: TRBJ2-1; clone_size: NA; v_call: TRBV10-2; cdr3_aa: CASSESIGVEQFF; cdr3_nt: TGCGCCAGCAGTGAGTCGATAGGCGTTGAGCAGTTCTTC
d_call: NA; j_call: TRBJ2-2; clone_size: NA; v_call: TRBV21-1; cdr3_aa: CASRSLVRGGANTGELFF; cdr3_nt: TGTGCCAGCAGGAGCTTGGTGCGAGGGGGCGCGAACACCGGGGAGCTGTTTTTT
d_call: NA; j_call: TRBJ1-2; clone_size: NA; v_call: TRBV5-4; cdr3_aa: CASSLVGGGYTF; cdr3_nt: TGTGCCAGCAGCTTGGTTGGGGGCGGCTACACCTTC
d_call: TRBD2; j_call: TRBJ2-1; clone_size: once; v_call: TRBV7-8; cdr3_aa: CASSLSASGPVYNEQFF; cdr3_nt: TGTGCCAGCAGCTTATCGGCTAGCGGCCCTGTGTACAATGAGCAGTTCTTC
d_call: NA; j_call: TRBJ2-2; clone_size: NA; v_call: TRBV9; cdr3_aa: CASEGLSNTGELFF; cdr3_nt: TGTGCCAGCGAAGGGTTATCGAACACCGGGGAGCTGTTTTTT
d_call: TRBD2; j_call: TRBJ2-3; clone_size: NA; v_call: TRBV14; cdr3_aa: CASSPVGGASDTQYF; cdr3_nt: TGTGCCAGCAGCCCCGTGGGAGGGGCATCAGATACGCAGTATTTT
d_call: NA; j_call: TRBJ1-3; clone_size: NA; v_call: TRBV19; cdr3_aa: CASRESHSGNTIYF; cdr3_nt: TGTGCCAGTAGGGAGTCCCACTCTGGAAACACCATATATTTT
d_call: NA; j_call: TRBJ1-2; clone_size: NA; v_call: TRBV29-1; cdr3_aa: CSVLGRGANYGYTF; cdr3_nt: TGCAGCGTTCTAGGGAGGGGGGCTAACTATGGCTACACCTTC
d_call: NA; j_call: TRBJ1-1; clone_size: NA; v_call: TRBV11-2; cdr3_aa: CASSRTPNTEAFF; cdr3_nt: TGTGCCAGCAGCCGCACCCCGAACACTGAAGCTTTCTTT
d_call: TRBD1; j_call: TRBJ1-2; clone_size: NA; v_call: TRBV9; cdr3_aa: CASSSRGGGQGQYGYTF; cdr3_nt: TGTGCCAGCAGCTCGCGAGGAGGGGGACAGGGACAATATGGCTACACCTTC
d_call: NA; j_call: TRBJ1-4; clone_size: few; v_call: TRBV10-3; cdr3_aa: CATDDGEEKLFF; cdr3_nt: TGTGCCACCGACGACGGGGAGGAAAAACTGTTTTTT
d_call: NA; j_call: TRBJ2-7; clone_size: NA; v_call: TRBV7-2; cdr3_aa: CASSLVGRGPYEQYF; cdr3_nt: TGTGCCAGCAGCTTAGTTGGGAGGGGGCCCTACGAGCAGTACTTC
d_call: TRBD2; j_call: TRBJ2-3; clone_size: NA; v_call: TRBV4-1; cdr3_aa: CASSQDTVVAGGGTIDTQYF; cdr3_nt: TGCGCCAGCAGCCAAGATACCGTAGTAGCGGGGGGAGGGACCATTGATACGCAGTATTTT
d_call: TRBD1; j_call: TRBJ2-7; clone_size: NA; v_call: TRBV2; cdr3_aa: CASSGDRDTYEQYF; cdr3_nt: TGTGCCAGCAGTGGGGACAGGGACACCTACGAGCAGTACTTC
d_call: NA; j_call: TRBJ2-1; clone_size: NA; v_call: TRBV11-2; cdr3_aa: CASSLDREGNEQFF; cdr3_nt: TGTGCCAGCAGCTTAGATCGAGAAGGAAATGAGCAGTTCTTC
d_call: TRBD2; j_call: TRBJ2-1; clone_size: once; v_call: TRBV18; cdr3_aa: CASSPLAGGELEQFF; cdr3_nt: TGTGCCAGCTCACCCTTAGCGGGGGGAGAACTGGAGCAGTTCTTC
d_call: TRBD2; j_call: TRBJ2-3; clone_size: NA; v_call: TRBV11-3; cdr3_aa: CASSLAGGGTDTQYF; cdr3_nt: TGTGCCAGCAGCCTAGCGGGAGGTGGTACAGATACGCAGTATTTT
d_call: NA; j_call: TRBJ1-1; clone_size: NA; v_call: TRBV5-1; cdr3_aa: CASSPDSMNTEAFF; cdr3_nt: TGCGCCAGCAGCCCGGACAGCATGAACACTGAAGCTTTCTTT
d_call: NA; j_call: TRBJ2-5; clone_size: NA; v_call: TRBV6-6; cdr3_aa: CASSYSPWAGQETQYF; cdr3_nt: TGTGCCAGCAGTTACTCACCCTGGGCAGGGCAGGAGACCCAGTACTTC
d_call: NA; j_call: TRBJ2-3; clone_size: NA; v_call: TRBV28; cdr3_aa: CASSSPMDTQYF; cdr3_nt: TGTGCCAGCAGCTCGCCCATGGATACGCAGTATTTT
d_call: TRBD1; j_call: TRBJ1-1; clone_size: NA; v_call: TRBV2; cdr3_aa: CASSRQGASTEAFF; cdr3_nt: TGTGCCAGCAGCAGACAGGGGGCGAGCACTGAAGCTTTCTTT
d_call: NA; j_call: TRBJ1-4; clone_size: NA; v_call: TRBV4-2; cdr3_aa: CASRPGGAVNEKLFF; cdr3_nt: TGTGCCAGCAGGCCGGGGGGGGCCGTCAATGAAAAACTGTTTTTT
d_call: TRBD2; j_call: TRBJ2-3; clone_size: once; v_call: TRBV2; cdr3_aa: CASTDSGGTDTQYF; cdr3_nt: TGTGCCAGCACCGATAGCGGGGGCACAGATACGCAGTATTTT
d_call: NA; j_call: TRBJ2-7; clone_size: NA; v_call: TRBV18; cdr3_aa: CASSPEGGPENEQYF; cdr3_nt: TGTGCCAGCTCACCTGAGGGGGGGCCCGAGAACGAGCAGTACTTC
d_call: NA; j_call: TRBJ2-7; clone_size: NA; v_call: TRBV20-1; cdr3_aa: CSARASYEQYF; cdr3_nt: TGCAGTGCTAGAGCCTCCTACGAGCAGTACTTC
d_call: NA; j_call: TRBJ1-5; clone_size: NA; v_call: TRBV28; cdr3_aa: CASSSNGGGESQHF; cdr3_nt: TGTGCCAGCAGTTCCAATGGGGGAGGGGAGTCCCAGCATTTT
d_call: NA; j_call: TRBJ1-4; clone_size: NA; v_call: TRBV30; cdr3_aa: CACPRAAHNEKLFF; cdr3_nt: TGTGCCTGCCCGCGGGCAGCTCATAATGAAAAACTGTTTTTT
d_call: TRBD1; j_call: TRBJ2-7; clone_size: NA; v_call: TRBV28; cdr3_aa: CASSIPGQSYEQYF; cdr3_nt: TGTGCCAGCAGTATCCCGGGACAGAGTTACGAGCAGTACTTC
d_call: TRBD1; j_call: TRBJ2-7; clone_size: NA; v_call: TRBV29-1; cdr3_aa: CSVTGGRSYEQYF; cdr3_nt: TGCAGCGTTACAGGGGGCAGATCCTACGAGCAGTACTTC
d_call: NA; j_call: TRBJ1-2; clone_size: NA; v_call: TRBV27; cdr3_aa: CASSRRGDYGYTF; cdr3_nt: TGTGCCAGCAGTAGGCGGGGTGACTATGGCTACACCTTC
d_call: TRBD2; j_call: TRBJ2-7; clone_size: NA; v_call: TRBV19; cdr3_aa: CASSIAGGSYEQYF; cdr3_nt: TGTGCCAGTAGTATAGCGGGGGGCTCCTACGAGCAGTACTTC
d_call: NA; j_call: TRBJ1-1; clone_size: NA; v_call: TRBV7-9; cdr3_aa: CASSLARGFTGAFF; cdr3_nt: TGTGCCAGCAGCTTAGCGAGGGGATTCACTGGGGCTTTCTTT
d_call: NA; j_call: TRBJ1-4; clone_size: NA; v_call: TRBV4-3; cdr3_aa: CASSQGSMVPNEKLFF; cdr3_nt: TGCGCCAGCAGCCAGGGATCGATGGTTCCTAATGAAAAACTGTTTTTT
d_call: NA; j_call: TRBJ2-1; clone_size: NA; v_call: TRBV19; cdr3_aa: CASSPTRENEQFF; cdr3_nt: TGTGCCAGTAGTCCGACACGGGAGAATGAGCAGTTCTTC
d_call: NA; j_call: TRBJ2-7; clone_size: NA; v_call: TRBV7-8; cdr3_aa: CASSERYEQYF; cdr3_nt: TGTGCCAGCAGCGAACGCTACGAGCAGTACTTC
d_call: NA; j_call: TRBJ1-5; clone_size: NA; v_call: TRBV11-2; cdr3_aa: CASSLTGYSNQPQHF; cdr3_nt: TGTGCCAGCAGCTTAACGGGGTATAGCAATCAGCCCCAGCATTTT
d_call: NA; j_call: TRBJ2-5; clone_size: NA; v_call: TRBV5-8; cdr3_aa: CASSLKDKPTQYF; cdr3_nt: TGTGCCAGCAGCTTGAAGGACAAACCGACCCAGTACTTC
d_call: TRBD1; j_call: TRBJ2-5; clone_size: NA; v_call: TRBV9; cdr3_aa: CASSVEGAHWETQYF; cdr3_nt: TGTGCCAGCAGCGTAGAGGGGGCCCATTGGGAGACCCAGTACTTC
d_call: TRBD2; j_call: TRBJ2-2; clone_size: NA; v_call: TRBV6-6; cdr3_aa: CASSRSGRADTGELFF; cdr3_nt: TGTGCCAGCAGTCGTAGCGGGAGGGCCGACACCGGGGAGCTGTTTTTT
d_call: NA; j_call: TRBJ1-4; clone_size: NA; v_call: TRBV9; cdr3_aa: CASSVGQFNEKLFF; cdr3_nt: TGTGCCAGCAGCGTCGGGCAGTTTAATGAAAAACTGTTTTTT
d_call: TRBD2; j_call: TRBJ2-7; clone_size: NA; v_call: TRBV9; cdr3_aa: CASSLAGGYEQYF; cdr3_nt: TGTGCCAGCAGCCTAGCGGGCGGGTACGAGCAGTACTTC